The subject of this entry is one T cell receptor beta chain. Its specificity is not known. The nonmyeloablative bone marrow transplants came from related graft donors, with transient mixed chimerism. Thawed PBMCs were FACS-sorted into unstimulated CD4+CD25+CD127- regulatory T cells, CD4+CD25- non-regulatory cells, CD4 and CD8 cells. Profiling relied on immunoSEQ multiplex PCR, and the TCRdb table lists in-frame clones only, not all of them. The sample includes approximately 81,000 clones, roughly 90% of them seen just once. The sample is drawn from a study of Tregs in tolerant kidney transplant recipients. General observations from the study: The most relevant donor-specific Treg TCRbeta repertoire apparently came from expansion with activated donor B cells.

Trimming removed 4 bases from V and 6 bases from J; junction bases left unmatched: 5. Germline lookup yields CDR1 SGHAT and CDR2 FQNNGV. There are 14 residues in the CDR3. The material sequenced was CD4+ T cells from blood (PBMCs), taken 24 months after the transplant. This sequence originates from a human patient who received a combined kidney and bone marrow transplant. These T cells may partly come from the graft donor. The chain employs TRBV11-2 and TRBJ2-7; 11 positions match TRBD2. The CDR3 DNA sequence: TGTGCCAGCAGCTCCACTAGCGGGGGACTCGAGCAGTACTTC. It specifies CASSSTSGGLEQYF. Using reference TRBV11-2 and TRBJ2-7 for the parts outside the CDR3, the full variable domain is EAGVAQSPRYKIIEKRQSVAFWCNPISGHATLYWYQQILGQGPKLLIQFQNNGVVDDSQLPKDRFSAERLKGVDSTLKIQPAKLEDSAVYLCASSSTSGGLEQYFGPGTRLTVT.